This TCR beta chain emerged from a study of CD8 T cells in Susac syndrome (dated by TCRdb to the late 2010s). Study-level background: Whether CD8+ T cell activation and differentiation in Susac syndrome was antigen driven was tested using repertoire sequencing.

RNA was extracted using the RNeasy kit, and roughly 0.45 to 1 microgram was reverse transcribed with random hexamers. TCR beta CDR3 regions were amplified with the immunoSEQ multiplex PCR assay covering 54 Vbeta and 13 Jbeta segments. PCR amplification bias was corrected using a synthetic template baseline for primer optimization and computational correction. The published analysis was carried out like this. Only productive sequences were kept, with reads annotated to V, D and J genes according to IMGT and analyzed in immunoSEQ Analyzer. Clonality was calculated as one minus the Shannon entropy normalized by log2 of the number of productive unique sequences. For each patient and control, public and private clones were evaluated within the 100 most prevalent clones. A clone was defined as Susac-specific if it was absent from the healthy and MS cohorts, from 1052 published viral clones and from other ImmuneACCESS disease sequences. TCRdb reworked the public reads: Q25 trimming with fastp, MiXCR clone assembly, productive beta chains retained. Each record represents a unique CDR3 protein, reported with the most common genes and DNA among its rows. Clone size and V and J calls follow TCRdb, not the original study. Present in this sample are approximately 110,000 distinct CDR3 sequences, about 94% of which were seen just once. 0.065% to 0.1% of the sample belongs to the ten largest clones.

General study outcomes and caveats: The TCR sequencing and HLA analysis was acknowledged to have included a relatively small number of individuals.

High-throughput TCR beta sequencing profiled peripheral blood CD8+ and CD4+ T cells from healthy donors, Susac syndrome patients and multiple sclerosis patients. Healthy donors were included as age- and sex-matched controls. Bulk CD8+ and CD4+ T cells were purified by magnetic negative isolation, while CD8+ TEMRA cells were enriched using FACS. Blood was drawn into EDTA tubes, processed within 24 hours, and PBMCs were isolated by density gradient centrifugation. PBMCs destined for TCR sequencing were cryopreserved in liquid nitrogen and later thawed in a 37 °C water bath. The sorted or isolated CD4+, CD8+ and CD8+ TEMRA cells had a purity of 90% or higher. This clonotype was seen a single time. No cognate antigen has been identified for it. Qualities for individual bases were not recorded, and no much larger clone is one base off. One read alone lends weak support. The trim is 6 bases for V and 3 bases for J, with a gap of 9 bases between the germline ends. The CDR3 measures 12 amino acids from cysteine to phenylalanine. The DNA shown is the 36-base CDR3, in frame from base 1.

Sequenced sample: CD4+ T cells from PBMCs. This receptor chain uses TRBV12-3 or TRBV12-4 and TRBJ2-7; TRBD2 is perhaps the D gene, given 6 matching bases. The receptor was isolated from a human donor in good health. The CDR3 is CASRPGGYEQYF. The bases are TGTGCCAGCAGGCCCGGGGGCTACGAGCAGTACTTC.